Below, 22 T cell receptor beta chains from the same sample are listed, as sequenced in a study of T cells expressing NK-cell markers. TCRdb re-called the 5' RACE reads; every CDR3 protein appears as one record, without DNA. This repertoire comprises around 380,000 distinct CDR3 sequences; its ten largest clones make up about 10%. The sequenced sample was blood T cells: a sorted CD56 or NKG2C T cell subset, CD4+ or CD8+ T cells, or bulk PBMC T cells (not recorded which). All receptors come from a woman between 45 and 60 years old in good health.

This rearrangement joins TRBV12-3 or TRBV12-4 to TRBJ2-5. The CDR3 is 13 residues long. The CDR3 is CASSFSGPETQYF.

J is TRBJ2-5 and V is TRBV5-1; the D call of TRBD2 rests on TCRdb alone, since no DNA is present to check it. Germline V gene data show CDR1 as SGHRS and CDR2 as YFSETQ. The CDR3 is made up of 14 amino acids. CDR3 residues: CASSGGRGEETQYF.

The gene calls are TRBV29-1 and TRBJ2-2; TCRdb returns TRBD2, unconfirmable since there is no DNA. The germline CDR1 and CDR2 sequences are SQVTM and ANQGSEA. This CDR3 contains 15 residues. The CDR3 loop reads CSVETTSGPRGELFF.

The chain couples TRBV24-1 to TRBJ1-2; no DNA is available, so the TRBD1 call from TCRdb remains unchecked. CDR1 KGHDR and CDR2 SFDVKD come from the germline V gene. The CDR3 loop spans 12 amino acids. The CDR3 sequence: CATSDGPRGYTF.

The chain employs TRBV7-9 and TRBJ2-7; TCRdb's D call of TRBD2 is untestable without DNA. The germline gives CDR1 SEHNR, CDR2 FQNEAQ (reference sequence). The CDR3 is 16 residues long. This CDR3 is CASSFNGGTRKGEQYF. The whole variable domain, filled in from reference TRBV7-9 and TRBJ2-7, reads DTGVSQNPRHKITKRGQNVTFRCDPISEHNRLYWYRQTLGQGPEFLTYFQNEAQLEKSRLLSDRFSAERPKGSFSTLEIQRTEQGDSAMYLCASSFNGGTRKGEQYFGPGTRLTVT.

V usage is TRBV7-9 and J usage is TRBJ2-2. CDR1 is SEHNR, CDR2 FQNEAQ, per germline (reference sequence). The CDR3 totals 19 residues. CDR3 amino acids: CASSSDRFTGKEGTGELFF.

The chain links TRBV25-1 to TRBJ1-6. Germline loops: CDR1 MGHDK, CDR2 SYGVNS. The CDR3 is 14 amino acids. CDR3 sequence reads: CASSDIAETSPLHF.

The chain carries TRBV29-1 and TRBJ2-3; as DNA is missing, the TRBD1 call by TCRdb cannot be tested. This CDR3 comprises 13 residues. Germline CDR1 reads SQVTM; CDR2 reads ANQGSEA. The CDR3 is CSVRTGGTDTQYF.

V is TRBV5-5 and J is TRBJ2-7; the TRBD1 assignment by TCRdb is unverifiable without DNA. The CDR3 length is 19 residues. CDR1 is SGHKS, CDR2 YYEKEE, per germline (reference sequence). The CDR3 loop is CASTLTMTIRDQASYEQYF.

This chain joins TRBV3-1 and TRBJ2-7. This CDR3 comprises 14 residues. The germline gives CDR1 LGHDT, CDR2 YNNKEL (reference sequence). CDR3 region: CASSQQVLSYEQYF.

The chain's CDR3 is CASSSGTSGILNEQFF. The V gene is TRBV12-3 or TRBV12-4, the J gene TRBJ2-1; TCRdb picks TRBD2, but there is no DNA to check that call. The CDR3 totals 16 residues.

This sequence joins TRBV29-1 and TRBJ2-3; TCRdb returns TRBD1, unconfirmable since there is no DNA. The CDR3 totals 15 residues. The germline V gene has CDR1 SQVTM and CDR2 ANQGSEA. This chain's CDR3 is CSVEPSVRRTDTQYF.

The CDR3 protein is CASTLQPNPSEQFF. V is TRBV12-3 or TRBV12-4 and J is TRBJ2-1. The CDR3 contains 14 residues.

The chain couples TRBV15 to TRBJ1-5; TCRdb's assignment of TRBD1 cannot be checked, as there is no DNA. Germline V CDR1 and CDR2: LNHNV, YYDKDF (reference sequence). CDR3 size: 17 residues. CDR3 sequence reads: CATSRDWRPPGDQPQHF.

The genes are TRBV29-1 and TRBJ1-2. The CDR3 spans 13 residues. Germline V gene lookup returns CDR1 SQVTM and CDR2 ANQGSEA. The CDR3 sequence is CSVVGSLGYGYTF.

The V gene is TRBV7-6, the J gene TRBJ2-3; TCRdb gives TRBD2 as the D gene, but with no DNA this cannot be confirmed. The CDR3 sequence is 15 residues long. From germline, CDR1 is SGHVS and CDR2 FNYEAQ. CDR3 residues: CASSKLAGAGDTQYF.

The rearrangement joins TRBV29-1 to TRBJ2-7. Germline CDR1 and CDR2: SQVTM and ANQGSEA. This CDR3 comprises 14 residues. This CDR3 reads CSVVVEAFSYEQYF.

The V and J genes are TRBV6-1 and TRBJ2-2. The CDR3 has 14 amino acids. CDR1 and CDR2 (germline): MNHNS, SASEGT. CDR3 amino acids: CATAVLGNTGELFF.

The chain carries TRBV29-1 and TRBJ2-7; lacking DNA, the TRBD1 call made by TCRdb goes unchecked. CDR3 length equals 11 residues. Germline V gene data show CDR1 as SQVTM and CDR2 as ANQGSEA. The chain's CDR3 is CSVYQGNEQYF.

This chain uses TRBV20-1 with TRBJ2-1; checking the TCRdb D call of TRBD1 is not possible without DNA. The germline CDR1 and CDR2 sequences are DFQATT and SNEGSKA (reference sequence). This CDR3 is built from 13 residues. CDR3: CSAPRSGRNEQFF.

The gene calls are TRBV12-5 and TRBJ2-5; absent DNA, TCRdb's TRBD2 call cannot be checked. Germline CDR1 and CDR2: LGHNT and FRNRAP. The CDR3 consists of 14 residues. This CDR3 is CASANSGRRETQYF.

Here the CDR3 reads CASSSPEGAAYGPYEQYF. J is TRBJ2-7 and V is TRBV27; TCRdb's D call, TRBD2, is unchecked because there is no DNA. CDR1 and CDR2 (germline): MNHEY, SMNVEV (reference sequence). The CDR3 totals 18 residues.